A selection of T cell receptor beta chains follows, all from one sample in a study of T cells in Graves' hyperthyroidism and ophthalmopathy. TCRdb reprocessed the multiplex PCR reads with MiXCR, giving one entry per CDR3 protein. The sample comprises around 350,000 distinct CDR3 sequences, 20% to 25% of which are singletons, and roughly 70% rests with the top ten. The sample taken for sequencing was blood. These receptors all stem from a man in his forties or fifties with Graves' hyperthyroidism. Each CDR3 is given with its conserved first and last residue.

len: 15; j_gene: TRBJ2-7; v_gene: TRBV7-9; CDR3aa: CASSLDVAGAYEQYF
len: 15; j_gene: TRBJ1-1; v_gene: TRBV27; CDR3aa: CASSLSPTTNTEAFF
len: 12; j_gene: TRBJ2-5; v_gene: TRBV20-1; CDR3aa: CSARDGKETQYF
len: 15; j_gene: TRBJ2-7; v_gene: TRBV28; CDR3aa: CASSFSGGGGHEQYF
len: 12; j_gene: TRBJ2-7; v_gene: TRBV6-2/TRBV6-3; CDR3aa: CASRDQIYEQYF
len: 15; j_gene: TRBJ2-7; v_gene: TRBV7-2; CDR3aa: CASSFEGGGSYEQYF
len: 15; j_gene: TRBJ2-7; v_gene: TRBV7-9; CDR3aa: CASSIKTSYIDEQYF
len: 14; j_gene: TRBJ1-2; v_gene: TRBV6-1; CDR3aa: CASSESGQIYGYTF
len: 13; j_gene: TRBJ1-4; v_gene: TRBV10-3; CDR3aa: CAISIGGSEKLFF
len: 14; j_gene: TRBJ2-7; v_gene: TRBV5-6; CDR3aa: CASSKFLSSYEQYF
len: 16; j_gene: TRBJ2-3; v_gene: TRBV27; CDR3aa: CASSSRLAGGSDTQYF
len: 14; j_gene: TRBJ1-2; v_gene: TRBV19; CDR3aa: CASSIEGAVWGYTF
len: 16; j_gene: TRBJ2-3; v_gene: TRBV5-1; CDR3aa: CASSLAGTGGGDTQYF
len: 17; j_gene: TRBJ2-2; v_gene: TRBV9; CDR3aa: CASSLRLAGERPGELFF
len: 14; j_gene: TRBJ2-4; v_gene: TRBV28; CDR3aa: CASSLTGRWNIQYF
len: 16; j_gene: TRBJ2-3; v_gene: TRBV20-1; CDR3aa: CSASPLSSEVTDTQYF
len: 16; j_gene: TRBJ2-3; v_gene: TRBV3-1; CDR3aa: CASSPRLAGDPDTQYF
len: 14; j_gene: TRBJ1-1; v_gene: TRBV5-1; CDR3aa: CASSGQGMTTEAFF
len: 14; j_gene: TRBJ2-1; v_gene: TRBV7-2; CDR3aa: CASSLGGQHNEQFF
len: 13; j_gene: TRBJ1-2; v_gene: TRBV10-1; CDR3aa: CASSVDRDYGYTF
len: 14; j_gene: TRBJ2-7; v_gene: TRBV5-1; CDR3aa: CASSPAGQAYEQYF
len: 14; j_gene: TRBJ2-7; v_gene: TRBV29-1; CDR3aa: CSVVLAGVTSEQYF
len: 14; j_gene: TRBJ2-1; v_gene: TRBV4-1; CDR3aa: CASSRGGRDNEQFF
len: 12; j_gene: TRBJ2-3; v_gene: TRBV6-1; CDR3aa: CATGGSPDTQYF
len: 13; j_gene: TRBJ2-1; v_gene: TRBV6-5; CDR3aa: CASSYVAKHEQFF
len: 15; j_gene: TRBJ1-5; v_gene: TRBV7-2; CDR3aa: CASSLTGPRNQPQHF
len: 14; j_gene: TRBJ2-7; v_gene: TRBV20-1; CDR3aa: CSAAIPGGTYEQYF